Detailed here is one T cell receptor (beta chain). Primers included in the PCR were 60 Vbeta and 13 Jbeta primers. As originally analysed: Among the unique TCR beta chains that a later analysis counted, about 79 million in all, 10 million to 14 million were shared. The data were produced by immunoSEQ multiplex PCR, yet TCRdb's version contains in-frame clones alone and is incomplete. D and trimming were read from the DNA, whereas the V and J calls and clone size are those reported in that table. The table lists 80,000 to 95,000 clones, 84% of them singletons. This sample was taken from a study of cytomegalovirus exposure and HLA in healthy donors. The CDR3 extends over 16 amino acids. CDR1 MNHEY and CDR2 SVGAGI come from the germline V gene. With 4 bases removed from V and 0 bases from J, the gap between germline ends came to 13 bases.

Sequencing used PBMCs. The sequence came from a woman between 18 and 29 years old in good health and CMV-seropositive. The chain joins TRBV6-5 to TRBJ2-4, with D perhaps matching TRBD2 (6 bases). CDR3 sequence: CASSFGISGAKNIQYF. In DNA form, the CDR3 reads TGTGCCAGCAGTTTTGGTATTAGCGGAGCCAAAAACATTCAGTACTTC.